Listed below are T cell receptor beta chains from one sample, sequenced in a study of blood T cell repertoires in COVID-19. Method: immunoSEQ multiplex PCR; TCRdb's copy keeps in-frame clones and lacks some. Of roughly 110,000 clones listed, 75% to 95% are singletons. The sequencing input was peripheral blood. These receptors all stem from a woman aged 25-40 years with acute or convalescent COVID-19. CDR3s include the opening cysteine and the closing phenylalanine or tryptophan. The order of the fields is CDR3 protein, CDR3 DNA, clone size, V gene, J gene, D gene. D genes are given only for firm matches. Size tells how often a clone was seen (once, few, many) or the class of an expanded clone, and some rows leave it out.

CASSPLGRGAYEQYF	TGCGCCAGCAGCCCCCTGGGCAGGGGCGCCTACGAGCAGTACTTC	once	TRBV4-1	TRBJ2-7	.
CASRGTGGREQYF	TGTGCCAGTCGCGGGACCGGGGGTCGTGAGCAGTACTTC	.	TRBV2	TRBJ2-7	.
CASSAGASGANVLTF	TGTGCCAGCAGTGCGGGTGCCTCTGGGGCCAACGTCCTGACTTTC	.	TRBV6-4	TRBJ2-6	.
CASTHSGGLGNEQFF	TGTGCCAGCACCCATTCGGGAGGGCTGGGAAATGAGCAGTTCTTC	.	TRBV27	TRBJ2-1	TRBD2
CASRSGGAGQETQYF	TGTGCCAGTAGAAGCGGGGGGGCCGGGCAAGAGACCCAGTACTTC	.	TRBV19	TRBJ2-5	TRBD2
CASSLGTSPDPEQFF	TGCGCCAGCAGCTTGGGTACTAGCCCCGATCCTGAGCAGTTCTTC	.	TRBV5-1	TRBJ2-1	.
CASSLIAGVSTDTQYF	TGTGCCAGCAGCTTAATCGCGGGGGTTAGCACAGATACGCAGTATTTT	.	TRBV7-3	TRBJ2-3	TRBD2
CASSSDYTRQGLRTDTQYF	TGTGCCAGCAGCTCCGACTATACTAGACAGGGGCTACGCACAGATACGCAGTATTTT	.	TRBV5-6	TRBJ2-3	TRBD1
CAIEGEDGYTF	TGTGCCATAGAGGGGGAAGATGGCTACACCTTC	once	TRBV10-3	TRBJ1-2	.
CASSQGNSAGLF	TGTGCCAGCAGCCAAGGAAATTCGGCAGGATTGTTT	.	TRBV3-1/TRBV3-2	TRBJ2-3	.
CSVRPGLNEQFF	TGCAGCGTTCGTCCGGGACTGAATGAGCAGTTCTTC	.	TRBV29-1	TRBJ2-1	.
CASSTGQGGPEQYF	TGCGCCAGCAGCACAGGACAGGGGGGACCCGAGCAGTACTTC	.	TRBV5-1	TRBJ2-7	TRBD1
CASSQIIRVSLNTEAFF	TGTGCCAGCAGCCAGATAATCCGGGTCTCGCTGAACACTGAAGCTTTCTTT	.	TRBV14	TRBJ1-1	.
CASSQQAGGWDEQFF	TGTGCCAGCAGCCAACAAGCGGGAGGATGGGATGAGCAGTTCTTC	.	TRBV3-1/TRBV3-2	TRBJ2-1	TRBD2
CASGVDRVSFTEAFF	TGTGCTAGTGGTGTAGACAGGGTGAGTTTCACTGAAGCTTTCTTT	.	TRBV12-5	TRBJ1-1	TRBD1
CASSPSPGSGNTIYF	TGTGCCAGCAGTCCCTCTCCAGGCTCTGGAAACACCATATATTTT	.	TRBV7-3	TRBJ1-3	.
CSASGMEQYF	TGCAGTGCTAGCGGGATGGAGCAGTACTTC	.	TRBV20-1	TRBJ2-7	.
CASSAQGLLSGNTIYF	TGTGCCAGCAGTGCACAAGGACTGCTCTCTGGAAACACCATATATTTT	.	TRBV28	TRBJ1-3	.
CASSLDPVAKNIQYF	TGTGCCAGCAGCTTAGATCCGGTAGCCAAAAACATTCAGTACTTC	.	TRBV7-2	TRBJ2-4	.
CASILFAGATDTQYF	TGTGCCAGCATTCTATTTGCTGGGGCCACAGATACGCAGTATTTT	.	TRBV6-5	TRBJ2-3	.
CASSPTGLLNTEAFF	TGTGCCAGCTCACCCACCGGTTTATTGAACACTGAAGCTTTCTTT	.	TRBV18	TRBJ1-1	.
CASSAPGQTYEQYF	TGTGCCAGCAGTGCCCCAGGACAGACCTACGAGCAGTACTTC	.	TRBV25-1	TRBJ2-7	.
CSDLKLAEIFPGNNEQFF	TGCAGCGACCTAAAACTAGCGGAAATATTCCCGGGGAATAATGAGCAGTTCTTC	.	TRBV29-1	TRBJ2-1	TRBD2
CASSVGQGAGEKLFF	TGTGCCAGCAGCGTAGGGCAGGGGGCTGGTGAAAAACTGTTTTTT	once	TRBV9	TRBJ1-4	TRBD1
CASSLISGGTDTQYF	TGTGCCAGCAGCTTGATTAGCGGGGGGACAGATACGCAGTATTTT	.	TRBV7-2	TRBJ2-3	TRBD2
CASSYSLLWSRSYEQYF	TGTGCCAGCAGTTACAGTCTATTATGGAGTCGGTCCTACGAGCAGTACTTC	few	TRBV6-2/TRBV6-3	TRBJ2-7	.
CASSSLETGSPYEQYF	TGTGCCAGCAGTTCCCTTGAGACAGGGTCTCCCTACGAGCAGTACTTC	.	TRBV6-2/TRBV6-3	TRBJ2-7	TRBD1
CASRSGTDNSPLHF	TGTGCCAGCAGGAGCGGGACGGATAATTCACCCCTCCACTTT	.	TRBV6-4	TRBJ1-6	.
CASSERSMNTEAFF	TGTGCCAGCAGTGAAAGGAGCATGAACACTGAAGCTTTCTTT	.	TRBV2	TRBJ1-1	.
CARSPFPNYSNQPQHF	TGTGCCAGAAGCCCTTTCCCAAACTATAGCAATCAGCCCCAGCATTTT	.	TRBV7-5	TRBJ1-5	.
CASSPRLTSPLVYEQYF	TGTGCCAGCAGCCCTCGACTCACGTCGCCCTTAGTGTACGAGCAGTACTTC	.	TRBV11-2	TRBJ2-7	.
CASSLEGGGGEQYF	TGTGCCAGCAGCTTAGAAGGCGGGGGAGGCGAGCAGTACTTC	.	TRBV7-8	TRBJ2-7	TRBD2
CASSPAEWRPSKNIQYF	TGTGCCAGCAGTCCCGCCGAGTGGCGGCCGTCCAAAAACATTCAGTACTTC	.	TRBV27	TRBJ2-4	.
CASGQPSTDTQYF	TGTGCCAGCGGGCAGCCTAGCACAGATACGCAGTATTTT	.	TRBV7-2	TRBJ2-3	.
CASSLLAGGQSDTQYF	TGTGCCAGCAGCTTGCTAGCGGGGGGCCAGAGTGATACGCAGTATTTT	.	TRBV7-3	TRBJ2-3	TRBD2
CASSTFWTNEQFF	TGTGCCAGCAGTACGTTTTGGACAAATGAGCAGTTCTTC	.	TRBV6-5	TRBJ2-1	.
CASSQAEAWEQYF	TGCGCCAGCAGCCAAGCTGAGGCCTGGGAGCAGTACTTC	.	TRBV4-1	TRBJ2-7	.
CASSQRVTSGRAGWNEQFF	TGTGCCAGCAGCCAGCGGGTGACTAGCGGGAGGGCCGGGTGGAATGAGCAGTTCTTC	.	TRBV3-1/TRBV3-2	TRBJ2-1	TRBD2
CASSPTGTKKNTEAFF	TGTGCCAGCAGTCCCACAGGAACCAAGAAGAACACTGAAGCTTTCTTT	.	TRBV27	TRBJ1-1	.
CAISESLGQGSEKLFF	TGTGCCATCAGTGAGTCGCTGGGACAGGGGAGTGAAAAACTGTTTTTT	.	TRBV10-3	TRBJ1-4	TRBD1
CASFTELAGLETQYF	TGCGCCAGCTTCACTGAACTAGCGGGGTTAGAGACCCAGTACTTC	.	TRBV5-1	TRBJ2-5	TRBD2
CASKLDSGRKTQYF	TGTGCCAGCAAGTTGGATAGCGGGAGAAAGACCCAGTACTTC	.	TRBV3-1/TRBV3-2	TRBJ2-5	TRBD2
CASLEAGSYEQYF	TGTGCCAGCCTCGAGGCGGGTTCCTACGAGCAGTACTTC	.	TRBV7-9	TRBJ2-7	.
CASSLGTGIEAFF	TGTGCCAGCAGCCTCGGGACAGGGATTGAAGCTTTCTTT	.	TRBV9	TRBJ1-1	TRBD1
CASSLGQTNSPLHF	TGTGCCAGCAGCCTTGGACAGACCAATTCACCCCTCCACTTT	few	TRBV11-2	TRBJ1-6	.
CASSSMETVATNEKLFF	TGTGCCAGTAGTTCCATGGAGACGGTTGCAACTAATGAAAAACTGTTTTTT	.	TRBV19	TRBJ1-4	.
CASKRDSSYNEQFF	TGTGCCAGCAAACGGGACAGCTCCTACAATGAGCAGTTCTTC	.	TRBV9	TRBJ2-1	TRBD1
CASRRDRGPYYEQYF	TGTGCCAGCAGAAGAGACAGGGGTCCGTACTACGAGCAGTACTTC	.	TRBV27	TRBJ2-7	TRBD1
CASSAGGPSNEQFF	TGTGCCAGCAGTGCGGGGGGGCCCAGTAATGAGCAGTTCTTC	.	TRBV11-3	TRBJ2-1	TRBD2